A single sample gave rise to the 10 T cell receptor beta chains below, sequenced in a study of shared clonotypes between healthy human individuals. This table comes from immunoSEQ multiplex PCR, and its TCRdb copy is limited to in-frame clones, with some not included. Counted here are about 580,000 clones, roughly 98% occurring once; the ten biggest clones make up roughly 0.29%. The naive CD8 population came from CD45RO-negative cells selected for CCR7, without terminally differentiated effector memory CD45RA+ cells. The source material was naive CD8+ T cells sorted from blood. These TCRs come from a man aged 30 to 45 in good health.

This chain uses TRBV28 with TRBJ2-5; 11 nucleotides agree with TRBD1. V lost 4 bases and J lost 5; bases outside the gene matches: 9. Germline assignment: CDR1 MDHEN and CDR2 SYDVKM. The CDR3 runs 16 residues. The CDR3 reads CASSSPRTGGSETQYF. The CDR3 DNA follows: TGTGCCAGCAGTTCACCACGGACAGGGGGCTCGGAGACCCAGTACTTC.

The chain uses TRBV11-2 and TRBJ2-1; possibly TRBD1 for D (5 bases). Trimming stripped 1 base from V and 3 bases from J, with 10 bases between. Germline V gives CDR1 SGHAT, CDR2 FQNNGV. The CDR3 is 15 amino acids. CDR3 protein: CASSLVGQDYNEQFF. CDR3 nucleotide sequence: TGTGCCAGCAGCTTAGTGGGGCAAGACTACAATGAGCAGTTCTTC.

The chain couples TRBV9 to TRBJ2-2; 11 bases agree with TRBD1. Trimming cost V 3 bases and J 4 bases; bases outside gene matches: 2. The CDR3 has 15 amino acids. Germline V gene sequence: CDR1 SGDLS, CDR2 YYNGEE. Here the CDR3 reads CASSADRGLTGELFF. In nucleotides, the CDR3 is TGTGCCAGCAGCGCGGACAGGGGGCTCACCGGGGAGCTGTTTTTT.

This rearrangement joins TRBV12-5 to TRBJ2-3; D is possibly TRBD1 (6 bases). Germline CDR1 is LGHNT and CDR2 is FRNRAP. The CDR3 has 17 residues. V was clipped by 5 bases and J by 0 bases, with 18 bases between them. As DNA, the CDR3 is TGTGCTAGTGGTCAAAAGACAGGCAAATCTAGCACAGATACGCAGTATTTT. As protein: CASGQKTGKSSTDTQYF.

The CDR3 bases are TGTGCCAGCAGCTCCCCTCTTCAGCGAGATACGCAGTATTTT. Amino acid sequence: CASSSPLQRDTQYF. The chain is built from TRBV7-8 and TRBJ2-3; D is undetermined. The CDR3 contains 14 residues. V was trimmed by 4 bases and J by 5 bases, leaving 13 bases between them. Looked up from germline, CDR1 is SGHVS and CDR2 is FQNEAQ.

V gene TRBV13 combines with J gene TRBJ2-1; 12 bases agree with TRBD2. The CDR3 covers 16 residues. The J segment lost 4 bases and the V segment lost 3 bases, leaving 4 bases of the junction unmatched. Germline V gene sequence: CDR1 PRHDT, CDR2 FYEKMQ (reference sequence). For the CDR3, the DNA is TGTGCCAGCAGCTTGGAGACTAGCGGGAGATACAATGAGCAGTTCTTC. This sequence encodes CASSLETSGRYNEQFF.

This chain links TRBV18 with TRBJ1-5; a possible D gene is TRBD1 (5 bases). The CDR3 runs 16 residues. Germline V lookup: CDR1 KGHSH, CDR2 LQKENI. Between the trimmed V and J ends, which lost 1 base and 4 bases, there was a span of 14 bases. CDR3 nucleotide sequence: TGTGCCAGCTCACCACTCCGGGCAGGGAGGAATCAGCCCCAGCATTTT. This sequence encodes CASSPLRAGRNQPQHF.

The CDR3 here is CASKGVNEQFF. The CDR3 bases are TGTGCCAGCAAGGGGGTCAATGAGCAGTTCTTC. The chain joins TRBV27 to TRBJ2-1; D possibly corresponds to TRBD1 (6 bases). The length of the CDR3 is 11 residues. The germline gives CDR1 MNHEY, CDR2 SMNVEV (reference sequence). Between the trimmed V and J ends, which lost 7 bases and 6 bases, there was a span of 7 bases.

A single count supports this clone. This chain connects TRBV21-1 to TRBJ2-5. TRBV21-1 constitutes a pseudogene. The CDR3 covers 13 residues. CDR3 in amino acids: CASSSRDGQTQYF. DNA for the CDR3: TGTGCCAGCAGCTCAAGGGACGGCCAGACCCAGTACTTC.

V gene TRBV6-5 combines with J gene TRBJ2-3, with a possible D match to TRBD2 (6 bases). Germline lookup yields CDR1 MNHEY and CDR2 SVGAGI. The CDR3 is 15 amino acids. Trimming stripped 6 bases from V and 3 bases from J, with 16 bases between. The CDR3, as DNA: TGTGCCAGCAGCGACTGGAGGGTGGGGACAGATACGCAGTATTTT. Translated, it gives CASSDWRVGTDTQYF.